These T cell receptor beta chains were read from a single sample in a study of T cell responses to AZD1222 COVID-19 vaccine. The method was immunoSEQ multiplex PCR; TCRdb's version includes in-frame clones alone and lacks a portion of them. In the table there are tens of thousands of clones, approximately 88% of which are singletons. Sequenced here: peripheral blood, sampled 28 days after the second AZD1222 dose. These TCRs come from an adult who received the AZD1222 COVID-19 vaccine. Each CDR3 is given with its conserved first and last residue. D genes are given only for firm matches. Where a row states a size, it is once, few, many or the class of an expanded clone; other rows omit it.

TRBD1,TRBV28,-,TRBJ2-3,CASYPRDRVTDTQYF,TGTGCCAGCTACCCCCGGGACAGGGTCACAGATACGCAGTATTTT
-,TRBV7-9,-,TRBJ2-2,CASSLKSGPSGELFF,TGTGCCAGCAGCTTAAAGTCGGGGCCAAGCGGGGAGCTGTTTTTT
-,TRBV5-8,-,TRBJ1-5,CASSSGTHYSNQPQHF,TGTGCCAGCAGCTCCGGGACACACTATAGCAATCAGCCCCAGCATTTT
TRBD1,TRBV10-2,-,TRBJ2-1,CASSGWKGTGEENEQFF,TGCGCCAGCAGTGGATGGAAGGGGACAGGGGAAGAGAATGAGCAGTTCTTC
TRBD1,TRBV4-3,-,TRBJ1-3,CASSQGTGGRYTIYF,TGCGCCAGCAGCCAAGGAACAGGGGGACGGTACACCATATATTTT
-,TRBV27,-,TRBJ1-3,CASSYGADNVDSGNTIYF,TGTGCCAGCAGTTATGGGGCGGACAACGTCGACTCTGGAAACACCATATATTTT
TRBD2,TRBV28,-,TRBJ2-7,CASSPRLAGGRDEQYF,TGTGCCAGCAGTCCCCGACTAGCGGGAGGGCGCGACGAGCAGTACTTC
TRBD2,TRBV9,-,TRBJ2-5,CASSPGTSGAKETQYF,TGTGCCAGCAGCCCGGGGACTAGCGGGGCTAAAGAGACCCAGTACTTC
-,TRBV6-5,-,TRBJ1-1,CASSSQGIEGGTEAFF,TGTGCCAGCAGTTCACAGGGTATTGAGGGAGGAACTGAAGCTTTCTTT
TRBD1,TRBV6-5,-,TRBJ1-2,CASSPGTVYGYTF,TGTGCCAGCAGCCCCGGGACAGTCTATGGCTACACCTTC
-,TRBV5-1,-,TRBJ2-1,CASSLDTGGRTNEQFF,TGCGCCAGCAGCTTGGATACGGGGGGCCGGACCAATGAGCAGTTCTTC
TRBD1,TRBV27,-,TRBJ2-7,CASRPPGQYEQYF,TGTGCCAGCCGCCCTCCGGGACAGTACGAGCAGTACTTC
TRBD1,TRBV13,-,TRBJ1-2,CASSLVQGAENGYTF,TGTGCCAGCAGCTTAGTGCAGGGGGCGGAAAATGGCTACACCTTC
TRBD2,TRBV19,-,TRBJ2-7,CASSTERLAGGQGHGYEQYF,TGTGCCAGTAGTACCGAACGACTAGCGGGGGGCCAAGGGCATGGCTACGAGCAGTACTTC
-,TRBV28,-,TRBJ2-2,CASTSSGGGAAGELFF,TGTGCCAGCACCTCTAGTGGGGGGGGCGCAGCCGGGGAGCTGTTTTTT
-,TRBV7-2,-,TRBJ1-5,CASSYGPSRHQPQHF,TGTGCCAGCAGCTACGGACCCTCACGGCATCAGCCCCAGCATTTT
-,TRBV6-1,-,TRBJ1-1,CASSELGGTEAFF,TGTGCCAGCAGTGAACTCGGAGGGACTGAAGCTTTCTTT
TRBD2,TRBV9,-,TRBJ2-1,CASSVAGTSGGGASYNEQFF,TGTGCCAGCAGCGTAGCCGGAACTAGCGGGGGGGGCGCGTCTTACAATGAGCAGTTCTTC
-,TRBV5-1,-,TRBJ2-5,CASSLGAGETQYF,TGCGCCAGCAGCTTAGGGGCTGGAGAGACCCAGTACTTC
TRBD1,TRBV9,-,TRBJ1-3,CASSVVVGDRVSSGNTIYF,TGTGCCAGCAGCGTAGTAGTGGGAGACAGGGTCAGCTCTGGAAACACCATATATTTT
-,TRBV9,-,TRBJ2-3,CASSLRGGPPPTDTQYF,TGTGCCAGCAGCCTCAGGGGGGGCCCACCTCCCACAGATACGCAGTATTTT
-,TRBV12-5,-,TRBJ2-7,CASGSPPGSYEQYF,TGTGCTAGTGGTTCCCCCCCCGGCTCCTACGAGCAGTACTTC
-,TRBV20-1,-,TRBJ1-2,CSAVSGSGYTF,TGCAGTGCTGTTTCCGGTTCGGGCTACACCTTC
-,TRBV7-2,-,TRBJ1-2,CASSLNIVRFNYGYTF,TGTGCCAGCAGCCTCAATATAGTAAGATTTAACTATGGCTACACCTTC
-,TRBV5-6,-,TRBJ1-5,CASSFFGVHQPQHF,TGTGCCAGCAGCTTTTTTGGCGTTCATCAGCCCCAGCATTTT
TRBD2,TRBV4-3,-,TRBJ2-7,CASSLAAGQSSYEQYF,TGCGCCAGCAGTCTGGCAGCGGGGCAAAGCTCCTACGAGCAGTACTTC
-,TRBV5-1,once,TRBJ2-4,CASSLRLSGIQYF,TGCGCCAGCAGCTTGCGGTTATCGGGGATTCAGTACTTC
TRBD2,TRBV4-3,-,TRBJ2-2,CASSQDRASGFVGELFF,TGCGCCAGCAGCCAAGATAGGGCTAGCGGGTTCGTCGGGGAGCTGTTTTTT
-,TRBV28,-,TRBJ2-2,CASSREPNTGELFF,TGTGCCAGCAGTAGGGAGCCAAACACCGGGGAGCTGTTTTTT
-,TRBV7-3,-,TRBJ2-6,CASSLTSGSGANVLTF,TGTGCCAGCAGCTTAACTTCGGGCTCTGGGGCCAACGTCCTGACTTTC
-,TRBV4-2,-,TRBJ1-5,CASSQGVSGDQPQHF,TGTGCCAGCAGCCAAGGGGTGAGCGGGGATCAGCCCCAGCATTTT
-,TRBV28,-,TRBJ2-1,CASSQTPGDSGEQFF,TGTGCCAGCAGTCAAACCCCAGGGGATTCGGGCGAGCAGTTCTTC
-,TRBV7-9,-,TRBJ2-7,CASSLGQRTLSYEQYF,TGTGCCAGCAGCTTAGGTCAAAGGACGCTGTCCTACGAGCAGTACTTC
-,TRBV15,-,TRBJ2-7,CATSREGAYRYF,TGTGCCACCAGCAGAGAGGGGGCCTATCGGTACTTC
TRBD2,TRBV30,-,TRBJ2-2,CAWSSGGLNTGELFF,TGTGCCTGGTCTAGCGGGGGGCTGAACACCGGGGAGCTGTTTTTT
-,TRBV30,-,TRBJ1-2,CAWSENYGYTF,TGTGCCTGGAGCGAGAACTATGGCTACACCTTC
-,TRBV6-1,-,TRBJ1-3,CASSESSGPGNTIYF,TGTGCCAGCAGTGAGTCCTCCGGCCCGGGAAACACCATATATTTT
-,TRBV7-8,-,TRBJ1-2,CASSPGGTGGYGYTF,TGTGCCAGCAGCCCGGGGGGTACCGGGGGCTATGGCTACACCTTC
-,TRBV7-3,-,TRBJ1-1,CASSLTLTEMNTEAFF,TGTGCCAGCAGCTTAACTCTGACAGAGATGAACACTGAAGCTTTCTTT
TRBD1,TRBV5-1,-,TRBJ1-2,CASSSGTGGRGYTF,TGCGCCAGCAGTTCCGGGACAGGGGGCCGTGGCTACACCTTC
-,TRBV28,-,TRBJ1-1,CASSLVRMNTEAFF,TGTGCCAGCAGCTTAGTACGGATGAACACTGAAGCTTTCTTT
-,TRBV29-1,-,TRBJ1-2,CSVDGGYGYTF,TGCAGCGTTGATGGGGGTTACGGCTACACCTTC
-,TRBV5-1,-,TRBJ2-7,CASSLNSEPYEQYF,TGCGCCAGCAGCTTGAACAGCGAGCCCTACGAGCAGTACTTC
TRBD1,TRBV19,-,TRBJ2-2,CASSIARPTGRGTGELFF,TGTGCCAGTAGTATCGCACGCCCGACAGGGAGAGGCACCGGGGAGCTGTTTTTT
TRBD2,TRBV19,-,TRBJ2-2,CASTRLARNTGELFF,TGTGCCAGTACCAGACTAGCACGGAACACCGGGGAGCTGTTTTTT
TRBD2,TRBV9,-,TRBJ2-3,CASSVVSGGADTQYF,TGTGCCAGCAGCGTGGTTAGCGGGGGGGCAGATACGCAGTATTTT
-,TRBV5-1,-,TRBJ2-2,CASSARDTNTGELFF,TGCGCCAGCAGCGCCCGGGACACCAACACCGGGGAGCTGTTTTTT
TRBD2,TRBV6-5,-,TRBJ2-5,CASSPGLAGETQYF,TGTGCCAGCAGCCCGGGACTAGCGGGGGAGACCCAGTACTTC